These 14 T cell receptor beta chains came from one sample sequenced in a study of CD8 T cells in ankylosing spondylitis. TCRdb re-called the 5' RACE reads through MiXCR, storing one row per CDR3 protein. The sample includes 110,000 to 150,000 distinct CDR3 sequences, roughly 8.4% seen only once; the top ten take 7.3%. The source material was synovial fluid, either unsorted or a sorted T cell fraction (not recorded which). These receptors all stem from a male donor with ankylosing spondylitis.

This clonotype has ten or more counts. The gene calls are TRBV13 and TRBJ1-3, with D unresolved. There are 12 residues in the CDR3. Trimming removed 2 bases from V and 7 bases from J, with 6 bases in between. CDR1 and CDR2 (germline): PRHDT, FYEKMQ (reference sequence). Here the CDR3 DNA reads TGTGCCAGCAGCTTACAGGAGAACACCATATATTTT. This gives the protein CASSLQENTIYF.

This clonotype was detected many times. This chain joins TRBV7-2 and TRBJ1-1; D is unresolved. The length of the CDR3 is 14 residues. V lost 2 bases to trimming and J lost 1 base, with 8 bases between them. Looked up from germline, CDR1 is SGHTA and CDR2 is FQGNSA. The CDR3 nucleotides read TGTGCCAGCAGCTTATTACAATCGAACACTGAAGCTTTCTTT. Protein product: CASSLLQSNTEAFF. Filled out from reference TRBV7-2 and TRBJ1-1, the complete variable domain reads GAGVSQSPSNKVTEKGKDVELRCDPISGHTALYWYRQSLGQGLEFLIYFQGNSAPDKSGLPSDRFSAERTGGSVSTLTIQRTQQEDSAVYLCASSLLQSNTEAFFGQGTRLTVV.

V usage is TRBV9 and J usage is TRBJ2-2, with 8 nucleotides matching TRBD1. From germline, CDR1 is SGDLS and CDR2 YYNGEE. The CDR3 runs 18 residues. The ends lost 0 bases at V and 3 bases at J; junction bases unmatched: 10. CDR3 sequence reads: CASSVEGRGRRDTGELFF. For the CDR3, the DNA is TGTGCCAGCAGCGTAGAGGGCAGGGGGCGACGAGACACCGGGGAGCTGTTTTTT.

This clonotype was seen ten or more times. The V gene is TRBV13, the J gene TRBJ2-5, with a possible D match to TRBD2 (7 bases). The CDR3 sequence is 19 residues long. V dropped 2 bases and J dropped 4 bases, with 26 bases sitting between them. Per germline, CDR1 PRHDT and CDR2 FYEKMQ (reference sequence). The CDR3 here is CASSLYKAGQLRGSETQYF. The CDR3 DNA reads as TGTGCCAGCAGCTTATACAAAGCGGGACAACTCCGGGGGTCAGAGACCCAGTACTTC.

There are many counts of this clonotype. The V gene is TRBV12-3 or TRBV12-4, the J gene TRBJ2-7; no definite D call. The CDR3 spans 10 residues. V dropped 6 bases and J dropped 4 bases, with 4 bases sitting between them. CDR3 nucleotides: TGTGCCAGCAGAGAATACGAGCAGTACTTC. This codes for CASREYEQYF.

At least ten counts were recorded for this clonotype. The rearrangement joins TRBV7-2 to TRBJ1-1; no clear D gene. CDR1 and CDR2 (germline): SGHTA, FQGNSA. V lost 9 bases and J 0 bases, leaving 11 bases between the germline ends. This CDR3 is built from 13 residues. The chain's CDR3 is CASRLHMNTEAFF. CDR3 DNA sequence: TGTGCCAGTAGATTGCACATGAACACTGAAGCTTTCTTT.

As to this clonotype: This may stem from a read error, because a much larger clone lies one nucleotide away. V is TRBV12-3 or TRBV12-4 and J is TRBJ2-4; TRBD1 aligns across 8 bases. This CDR3 spans 13 amino acids. For the CDR3, the DNA is TGTGCCGGCAGGCGGACAGGGTACAACATTCAGTACTTC. Protein: CAGRRTGYNIQYF.

The rearrangement joins TRBV7-2 to TRBJ2-1; D perhaps matches TRBD2 (5 bases). Trimming took 5 bases from V and 0 from J, leaving 11 bases between them. This CDR3 has 15 residues. The germline gives CDR1 SGHTA, CDR2 FQGNSA. Here the CDR3 reads CASSPGSASYNEQFF. The CDR3 DNA sequence: TGTGCCAGCAGCCCCGGTAGCGCCTCCTACAATGAGCAGTTCTTC.

This clonotype was counted only a few times. The V and J genes are TRBV20-1 and TRBJ2-5; 8 positions agree with TRBD1. Looked up from germline, CDR1 is DFQATT and CDR2 is SNEGSKA (reference sequence). The CDR3 sequence is 15 residues long. Losses at the gene ends were 0 bases for V and 5 bases for J; bases not matched to a gene: 8. The CDR3 DNA is TGCAGTGCTAGAGACGGCAGGGGGCAGAGGGAGACCCAGTACTTC. This encodes CSARDGRGQRETQYF.

There are many counts of this clonotype. This rearrangement joins TRBV11-2 to TRBJ2-7, with TRBD2 matching 11 bases. The junction had 8 bases not matched to a gene; V was cut back by 4 bases and J by 3 bases. The CDR3 is made up of 16 amino acids. Germline assignment: CDR1 SGHAT and CDR2 FQNNGV. The CDR3 DNA sequence: TGTGCCAGCAGCTCCAGTCCAGGACTAGCGGGCTACGAGCAGTACTTC. It is translated as CASSSSPGLAGYEQYF.

The gene calls are TRBV19 and TRBJ2-1; 10 bases are shared with TRBD2. The CDR3 contains 16 residues. With 6 bases clipped from V and 1 base from J, the junction kept 6 bases outside the gene matches. Germline-derived CDR1 and CDR2 are LNHDA and SQIVND (reference sequence). DNA of the CDR3: TGTGCCAGTAGCTCCGGGACTAGCGTGTCCTACAATGAGCAGTTCTTC. As protein: CASSSGTSVSYNEQFF. The complete variable domain, with remaining parts taken from reference TRBV19 and TRBJ2-1, reads DGGITQSPKYLFRKEGQNVTLSCEQNLNHDAMYWYRQDPGQGLRLIYYSQIVNDFQKGDIAEGYSVSREKKESFPLTVTSAQKNPTAFYLCASSSGTSVSYNEQFFGPGTRLTVL.

The chain couples TRBV20-1 to TRBJ1-6; no clear D. The CDR3 length is 15 residues. Trimming shortened V by 2 bases and J by 4 bases, and 12 bases separated the two germline ends. CDR1 DFQATT and CDR2 SNEGSKA come from the germline V gene (reference sequence). The CDR3 region is CSARSPRDYNSPLHF. CDR3 DNA: TGCAGTGCTAGAAGCCCCAGAGATTATAATTCACCCCTCCACTTT.

This clonotype came up a few times. This sequence joins TRBV18 and TRBJ2-1; D unresolved. This CDR3 comprises 13 residues. Trimming took off 2 bases at V and 8 bases at J, with 10 bases between the two ends. Germline-derived CDR1 and CDR2 are KGHSH and LQKENI. CDR3 sequence (DNA): TGTGCCAGCTCACCATCCGTTGGGGATGAGCAGTTCTTC. This translates into CASSPSVGDEQFF.

A few counts support this clonotype. V and J are TRBV7-2 and TRBJ2-7; D perhaps matches TRBD2 (7 bases). This CDR3 contains 15 residues. The germline CDR1 and CDR2 sequences are SGHTA and FQGNSA. Trimming removed 2 bases at V and 0 bases at J, with 11 bases between. CDR3 nucleotide sequence: TGTGCCAGCAGCTTATCGGCGGGGGCCTCCTACGAGCAGTACTTC. Its protein product is CASSLSAGASYEQYF.